This record concerns one T cell receptor beta chain sequence. The antigen is unknown. Being one base from a much bigger clone, this may be a read error. These data belong to a study of glioma-infiltrating T cells. Amplification of TCR alpha and beta CDR3 regions from RNA used iRepertoire nested multiplex PCR. Input was roughly 95-450 ng of tissue mRNA or PBMC total RNA. TCRdb ran MiXCR on the multiplex PCR reads and lists one entry per CDR3 protein. The data contain roughly 100,000 distinct CDR3 sequences, about 30% of them singletons. The germline V gene encodes CDR1 LNHNV and CDR2 YYDKDF (reference sequence). Trimming stripped 2 bases from V and 0 bases from J, with 8 bases between. The CDR3 contains 15 residues. Notes on the study in general: Tissue-blood divergence was below expectation in non-neoplastic patients, above in gliomas. Only very few CDR3 sequences appeared in both tissue and blood.

The specimen sequenced was glioma tissue, nonneoplastic brain tissue, or PBMCs (not recorded which). The chain recombines TRBV15 with TRBJ1-3, with D tentatively TRBD1 (5 bases). The receptor comes from a human donor with low-grade glioma or glioblastoma, undergoing nonglioma brain surgery, or in good health (not recorded which). In nucleotides, the CDR3 is TGTGCCACCAGCAGACTCGGGGCCTCTGGAAACACCATATATTTT. Translating it yields CATSRLGASGNTIYF. Full variable domain (remainder filled in from reference TRBV15 and TRBJ1-3): DAMVIQNPRYQVTQFGKPVTLSCSQTLNHNVMYWYQQKSSQAPKLLFHYYDKDFNNEADTPDNFQSRRPNTSFCFLDIRSPGLGDTAMYLCATSRLGASGNTIYFGEGSWLTVV.